This TCR beta chain was obtained from a study of blood T cell repertoires in COVID-19. Study context: Sources were T cells, B-cell-depleted T cells, or PBMCs; the material itself was cDNA or gDNA.

The CDR3 is 13 residues long. V dropped 0 bases and J dropped 8 bases, with 10 bases sitting between them. CDR1 and CDR2 (germline): SGHAT, FQNNGV. Original data processing: How many nucleated cells were present was estimated from reference gene primer amplification. The assay was immunoSEQ multiplex PCR, and TCRdb's table has in-frame clones only and misses some. The V and J calls and the clone size are those of that table, but D and trimming were determined from the DNA. Found here are a few hundred thousand clones, 80% to 90% of them singletons; the top ten hold about 4.6%. This TCR came from a woman aged 40 to 50 who had recovered from COVID-19. V is TRBV11-2 and J is TRBJ1-2; unclear D gene. The sequenced sample was peripheral blood. The CDR3 loop reads CASSLDPGNGYTF. DNA of the CDR3: TGTGCCAGCAGCTTAGATCCCGGGAACGGCTACACCTTC. Using reference TRBV11-2 and TRBJ1-2 for the parts outside the CDR3, the full variable domain is EAGVAQSPRYKIIEKRQSVAFWCNPISGHATLYWYQQILGQGPKLLIQFQNNGVVDDSQLPKDRFSAERLKGVDSTLKIQPAKLEDSAVYLCASSLDPGNGYTFGSGTRLTVV.